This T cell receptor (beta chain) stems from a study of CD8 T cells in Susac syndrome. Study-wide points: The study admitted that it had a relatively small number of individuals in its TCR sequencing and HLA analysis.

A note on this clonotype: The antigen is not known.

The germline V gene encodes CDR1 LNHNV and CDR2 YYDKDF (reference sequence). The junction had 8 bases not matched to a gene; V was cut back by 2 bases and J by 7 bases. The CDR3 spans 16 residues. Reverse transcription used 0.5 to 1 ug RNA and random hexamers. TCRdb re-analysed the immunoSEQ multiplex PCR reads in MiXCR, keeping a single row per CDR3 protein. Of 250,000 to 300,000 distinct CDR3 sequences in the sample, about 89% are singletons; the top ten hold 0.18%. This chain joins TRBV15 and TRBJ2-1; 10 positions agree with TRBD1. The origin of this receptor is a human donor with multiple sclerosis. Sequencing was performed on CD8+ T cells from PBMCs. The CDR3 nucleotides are TGTGCCACCAGCAGATTAAGACAGGGGGCATCGAATGAGCAGTTCTTC. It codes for CATSRLRQGASNEQFF.